The TCR beta chain described here comes from a study of T-cell memory formation after mild COVID-19 (dated by TCRdb to 2020 to 2023). For the study in its entirety: TCR sequence clusters from the two donors were largely donor specific. Two young, previously healthy adult volunteers, one female and one male, were included in the cohort. In a couple of donors, T-cell clones that expanded and contracted after mild COVID-19 were tracked by sequencing TCRalpha and TCRbeta repertoires over time.

This clonotype came up a few times. The antigen this receptor binds is unknown. Nothing much larger sits one base from this clone, and base qualities are not available. The sample was run on an Illumina NovaSeq 6000. Using 5'RACE with constant-segment primers, TCRalpha and TCRbeta cDNA libraries were constructed, with sample barcodes and unique molecular identifiers added in the process. RNA was extracted from every sample with Trizol reagent. Amplification of the libraries took two PCR steps, and the second step added a second sample barcode plus Illumina TruSeq adapters. The libraries were sequenced on an Illumina NovaSeq using 2 x 150 bp paired-end reads. As for the authors' bioinformatics: Demultiplexing of reads and collapsing into UMI-guided consensus sequences were performed with migec v1.2.7. Using mixcr v2.1.11, UMI consensuses were aligned to TRA and TRB V and J templates and then assembled into clonotypes. A clonotype was counted as expanded or contracted only when both edgeR and NoisET called the clonotype significant, with the noise models trained on biological replicates. edgeR calls used a false discovery rate-adjusted p below 0.01 and a log2 fold-change threshold of 1. As an exploratory analysis of dynamics, max-normalized trajectories of the 1000 most abundant clonotypes were examined by PCA with hierarchical clustering. Each responding clone was given a CD4 or CD8 phenotype based on the CD4+ and CD8+ repertoires, which had been sequenced separately. TCRdb cleaned the public reads at Q25 with fastp, built clones with MiXCR and kept in-frame beta chains. Rows matching on CDR3 protein sequence are summarized as one entry with the most common DNA and genes. In this record, the V and J calls reflect TCRdb's handling and not the investigators' own analysis. The sample table shows around 140,000 distinct CDR3 sequences, and about 23% are seen once. The top ten clones comprise approximately 24% of the sample.

Ficoll-Paque density gradient centrifugation was used to isolate PBMCs. Results and caveats for the whole study, not just this receptor: From day 15 to 85, contracting clones showed balanced CD4/CD8 phenotypes, whereas a second wave of clones that expanded from day 15 to 37 leaned towards CD4+. Contracting CD4+ clones were found mainly in CM and EM memory subsets, while CD8+ clones were enriched in EMRA. The study included only two mild cases, and larger cohorts that include severe cases with pre-infection samples were judged to be necessary. Some responding clones were detected in pre-infection memory, suggesting pre-existing cross-reactive memory T cells joined the SARS-CoV-2 response. Whether the second-wave clones peaking on day 37 were SARS-CoV-2 specific was not confirmed.

The sequence came from an adult woman who had mild COVID-19 (a few samples of this study predate the infection). The sample titles of this study are shuffled in the database, so cell type and time point are left out; the donor was told from shared clones. The sequenced sample was PBMCs or a T cell subset sorted from them (not recorded which).

The nucleotides are TGTGCCAGCAGCGTCCGCTTACAGGAGAACGCAGATACGCAGTATTTT. This gives the protein CASSVRLQENADTQYF. The V and J genes are TRBV9 and TRBJ2-3, and possibly TRBD1, on 5 matching bases. CDR1 and CDR2, per the germline V gene, are SGDLS and YYNGEE. The CDR3, cysteine through phenylalanine, is 16 amino acids long. Only the CDR3 DNA is retained, 48 bases long and in frame from the first base. V is cut by 2 bases and J by 4 bases, and the space between the germline ends is 17 bases.